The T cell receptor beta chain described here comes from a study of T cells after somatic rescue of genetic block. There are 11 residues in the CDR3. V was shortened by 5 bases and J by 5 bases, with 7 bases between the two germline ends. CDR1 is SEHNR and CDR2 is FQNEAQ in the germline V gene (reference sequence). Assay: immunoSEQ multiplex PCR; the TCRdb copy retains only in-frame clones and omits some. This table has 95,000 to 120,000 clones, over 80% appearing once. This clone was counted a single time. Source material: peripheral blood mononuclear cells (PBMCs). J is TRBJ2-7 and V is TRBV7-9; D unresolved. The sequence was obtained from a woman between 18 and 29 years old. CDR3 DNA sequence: TGTGCCAGCAGCCGAGGAGACGAGCAGTACTTC. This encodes CASSRGDEQYF.